The 2 T cell receptor beta chains below were found in one sample sequenced in a study of molecular identifiers for immune sequencing clone quantification. TCRdb processed the PCR reads anew with MiXCR; each CDR3 protein has one entry. The sample gives some 580,000 distinct CDR3 sequences, 25% of which show up once; about 0.8% is in the top ten. The sample consisted of naive CD8+ T cells from blood, with Jurkat cell RNA spiked in. Subset of the sample: FACS-sorted CD8+CD4-CCR7+CD45RA+ naive T cells. The receptors were sampled from a human donor in good health. Some libraries in this study had Jurkat cell RNA spiked in.

This clonotype was observed a few times. The V call is TRBV4-3, the J call TRBJ2-1, with D hard to call. The ends were cut back, 4 bases at V and 3 bases at J, with 10 bases in the middle. The CDR3 contains 14 residues. Per germline, CDR1 LGHNA and CDR2 YSLEER. CDR3 sequence (DNA): TGCGCCAGCAGCCTAGACGGAAACTACAATGAGCAGTTCTTC. It codes for CASSLDGNYNEQFF.

As concerns this clonotype: A much larger clone sits a single nucleotide away, making a read error possible. The chain joins TRBV4-2 to TRBJ2-7; 7 positions agree with TRBD1. CDR1 LGHNA and CDR2 YNFKEQ come from the germline V gene. The CDR3 has 17 amino acids. The CDR3 here is CASSQVSTGVYTYGQYF. Written as DNA, the CDR3 is TGTGCCAGCAGCCAAGTCAGTACAGGGGTCTACACCTACGGGCAGTACTTC.